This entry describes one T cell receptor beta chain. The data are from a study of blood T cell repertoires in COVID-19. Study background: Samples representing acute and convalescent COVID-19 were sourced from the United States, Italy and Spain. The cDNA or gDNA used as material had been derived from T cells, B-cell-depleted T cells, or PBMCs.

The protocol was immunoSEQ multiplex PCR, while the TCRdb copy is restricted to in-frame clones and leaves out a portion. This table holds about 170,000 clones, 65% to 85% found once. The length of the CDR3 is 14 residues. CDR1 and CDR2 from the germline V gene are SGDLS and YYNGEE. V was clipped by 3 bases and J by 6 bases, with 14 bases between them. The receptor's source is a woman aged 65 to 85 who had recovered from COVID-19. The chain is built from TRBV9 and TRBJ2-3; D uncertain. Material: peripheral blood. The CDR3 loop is CASSATPIGDTQYF. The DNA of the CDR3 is TGTGCCAGCAGCGCCACCCCCATCGGGGATACGCAGTATTTT.